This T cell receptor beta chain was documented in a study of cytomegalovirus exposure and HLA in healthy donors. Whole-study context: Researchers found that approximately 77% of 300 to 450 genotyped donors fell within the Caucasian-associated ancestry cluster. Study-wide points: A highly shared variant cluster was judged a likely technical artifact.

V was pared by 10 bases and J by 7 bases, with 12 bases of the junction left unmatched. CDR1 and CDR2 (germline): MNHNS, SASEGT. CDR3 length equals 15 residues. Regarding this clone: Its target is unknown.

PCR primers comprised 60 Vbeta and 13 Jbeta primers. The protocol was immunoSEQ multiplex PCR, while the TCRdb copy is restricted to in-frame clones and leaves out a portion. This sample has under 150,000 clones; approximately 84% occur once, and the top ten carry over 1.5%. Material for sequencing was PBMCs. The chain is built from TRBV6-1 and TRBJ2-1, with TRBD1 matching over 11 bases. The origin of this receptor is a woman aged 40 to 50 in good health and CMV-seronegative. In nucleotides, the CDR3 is TGTGCCACCACTGGGGGACAGGGGGTTGGGAATGAGCAGTTCTTC. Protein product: CATTGGQGVGNEQFF.